This entry features one T cell receptor (beta chain) sequence. The record originates from a study of vaccination and CD4 T cells after COVID-19. TCRdb re-analysed the PCR reads in MiXCR, keeping a single row per CDR3 protein. The sample contains under 30,000 distinct CDR3 sequences, approximately 49% of which appear only once. The CDR3 runs to 11 residues. V shed 7 bases and J shed 7 bases, with 9 bases lying between them. The germline V gene has CDR1 SNHLY and CDR2 FYNNEI. The time point was: late sampling 161 to 241 days after vaccination in a few convalescent patients. The material was CD4+ T cells from blood, obtained about 7 months after SARS-CoV-2 vaccination. This sequence joins TRBV2 and TRBJ2-3; a weak D match, TRBD1 (6 bases). This TCR was sampled from a human donor who had recovered from COVID-19. The CDR3 nucleotides are TGTGCCAGCAAACAGGGAAATACGCAGTATTTT. This encodes CASKQGNTQYF.